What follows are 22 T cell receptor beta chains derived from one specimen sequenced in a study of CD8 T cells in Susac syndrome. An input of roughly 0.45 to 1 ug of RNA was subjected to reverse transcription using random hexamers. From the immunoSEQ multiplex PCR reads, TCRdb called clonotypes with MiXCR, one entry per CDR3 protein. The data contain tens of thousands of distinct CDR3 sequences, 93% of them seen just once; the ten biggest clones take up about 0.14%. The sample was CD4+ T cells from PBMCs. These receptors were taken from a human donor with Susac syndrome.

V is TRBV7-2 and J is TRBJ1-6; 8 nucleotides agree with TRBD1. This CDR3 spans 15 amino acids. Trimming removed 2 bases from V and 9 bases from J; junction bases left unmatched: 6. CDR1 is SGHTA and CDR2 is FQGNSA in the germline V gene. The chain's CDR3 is CASSLSTGGVSPLHF. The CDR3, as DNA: TGTGCCAGCAGCTTATCCACAGGGGGGGTTTCACCCCTCCACTTT.

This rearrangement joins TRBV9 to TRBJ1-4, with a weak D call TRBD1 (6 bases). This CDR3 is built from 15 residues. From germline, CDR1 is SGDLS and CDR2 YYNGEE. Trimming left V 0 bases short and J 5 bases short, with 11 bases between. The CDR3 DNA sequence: TGTGCCAGCAGCGTAGCTAGACAGGAAAATGAAAAACTGTTTTTT. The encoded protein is CASSVARQENEKLFF. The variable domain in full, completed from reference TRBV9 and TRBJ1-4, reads DSGVTQTPKHLITATGQRVTLRCSPRSGDLSVYWYQQSLDQGLQFLIQYYNGEERAKGNILERFSAQQFPDLHSELNLSSLELGDSALYFCASSVARQENEKLFFGSGTQLSVL.

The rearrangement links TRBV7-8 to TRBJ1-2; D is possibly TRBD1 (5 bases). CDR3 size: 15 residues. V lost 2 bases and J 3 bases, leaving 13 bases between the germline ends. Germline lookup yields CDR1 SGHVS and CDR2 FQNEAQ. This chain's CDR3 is CASSLLWGRDYGYTF. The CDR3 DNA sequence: TGTGCCAGCAGCTTATTGTGGGGCAGAGACTATGGCTACACCTTC.

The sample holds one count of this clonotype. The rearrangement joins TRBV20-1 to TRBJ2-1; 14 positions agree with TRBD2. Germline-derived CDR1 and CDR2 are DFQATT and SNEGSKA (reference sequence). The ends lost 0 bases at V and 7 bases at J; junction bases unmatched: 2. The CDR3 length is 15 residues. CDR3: CSAREGTSGGNEQFF. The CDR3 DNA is TGCAGTGCTAGAGAAGGGACTAGCGGGGGTAATGAGCAGTTCTTC.

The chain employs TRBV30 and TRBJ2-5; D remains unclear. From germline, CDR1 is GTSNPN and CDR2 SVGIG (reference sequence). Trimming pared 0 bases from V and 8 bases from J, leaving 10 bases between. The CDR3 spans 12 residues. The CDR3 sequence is CAWSVDGSTQYF. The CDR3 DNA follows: TGTGCCTGGAGTGTGGACGGGTCAACCCAGTACTTC.

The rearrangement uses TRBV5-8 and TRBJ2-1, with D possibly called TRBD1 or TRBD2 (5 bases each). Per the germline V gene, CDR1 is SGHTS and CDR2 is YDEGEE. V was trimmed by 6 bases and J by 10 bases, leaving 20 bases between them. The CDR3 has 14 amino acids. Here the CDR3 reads CASTLQEGLGEQFF. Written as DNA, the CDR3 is TGTGCCAGCACTCTACAAGAGGGGTTAGGCGAGCAGTTCTTC.

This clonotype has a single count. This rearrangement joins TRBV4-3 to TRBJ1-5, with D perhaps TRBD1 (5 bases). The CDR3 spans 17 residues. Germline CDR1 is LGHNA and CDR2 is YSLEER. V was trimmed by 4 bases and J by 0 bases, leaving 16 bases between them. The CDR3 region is CASSPGTGDYSNQPQHF. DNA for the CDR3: TGCGCCAGCAGCCCGGGGACGGGAGACTATAGCAATCAGCCCCAGCATTTT.

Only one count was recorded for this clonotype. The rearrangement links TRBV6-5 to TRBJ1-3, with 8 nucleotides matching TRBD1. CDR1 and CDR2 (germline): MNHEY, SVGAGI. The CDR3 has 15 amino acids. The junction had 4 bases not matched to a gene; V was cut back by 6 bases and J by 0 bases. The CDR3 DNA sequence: TGTGCCAGCAGCCCGGGACAGGCCTCTGGAAACACCATATATTTT. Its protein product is CASSPGQASGNTIYF.

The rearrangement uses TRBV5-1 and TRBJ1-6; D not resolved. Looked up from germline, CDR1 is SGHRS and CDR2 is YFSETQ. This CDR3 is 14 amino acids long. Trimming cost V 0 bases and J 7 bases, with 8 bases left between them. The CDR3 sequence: CASSLEGLNSPLHF. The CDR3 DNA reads TGCGCCAGCAGCTTGGAGGGCCTGAATTCACCCCTCCACTTT.

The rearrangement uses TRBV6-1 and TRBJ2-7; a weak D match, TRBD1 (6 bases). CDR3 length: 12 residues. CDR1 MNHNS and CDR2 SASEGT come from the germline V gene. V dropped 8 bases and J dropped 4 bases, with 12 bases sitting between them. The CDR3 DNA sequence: TGTGCCAGCGGAAGACAGGTTTACGAGCAGTACTTC. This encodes CASGRQVYEQYF.

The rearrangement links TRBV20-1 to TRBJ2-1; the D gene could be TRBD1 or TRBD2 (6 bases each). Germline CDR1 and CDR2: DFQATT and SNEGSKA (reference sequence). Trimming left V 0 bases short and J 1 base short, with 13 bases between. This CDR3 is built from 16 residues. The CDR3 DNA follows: TGCAGTGCTAGAGAGTGGAGGGGGGTTTCCTACAATGAGCAGTTCTTC. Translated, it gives CSAREWRGVSYNEQFF.

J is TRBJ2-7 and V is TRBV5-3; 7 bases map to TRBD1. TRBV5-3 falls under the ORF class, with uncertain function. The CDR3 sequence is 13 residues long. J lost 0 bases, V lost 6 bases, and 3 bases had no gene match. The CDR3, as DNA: TGTGCCAGAACGGGACAGAACTCCTACGAGCAGTACTTC. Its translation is CARTGQNSYEQYF.

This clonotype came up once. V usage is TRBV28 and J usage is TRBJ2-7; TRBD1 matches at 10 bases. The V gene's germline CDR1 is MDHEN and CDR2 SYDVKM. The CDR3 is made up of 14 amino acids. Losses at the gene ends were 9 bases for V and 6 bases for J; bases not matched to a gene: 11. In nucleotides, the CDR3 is TGTGCCAGTTTAACCGGGACAGGGGCCAGCGAGCAGTACTTC. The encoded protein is CASLTGTGASEQYF.

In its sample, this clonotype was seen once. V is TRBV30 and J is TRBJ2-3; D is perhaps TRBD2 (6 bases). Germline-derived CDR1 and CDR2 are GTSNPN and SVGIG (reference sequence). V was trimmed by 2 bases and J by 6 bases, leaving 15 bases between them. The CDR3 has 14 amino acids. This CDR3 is CAWSFGGEGDTQYF. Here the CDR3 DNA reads TGTGCCTGGAGTTTTGGAGGGGAAGGGGATACGCAGTATTTT. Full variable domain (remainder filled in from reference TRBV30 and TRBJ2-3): SQTIHQWPATLVQPVGSPLSLECTVEGTSNPNLYWYRQAAGRGLQLLFYSVGIGQISSEVPQNLSASRPQDRQFILSSKKLLLSDSGFYLCAWSFGGEGDTQYFGPGTRLTVL.

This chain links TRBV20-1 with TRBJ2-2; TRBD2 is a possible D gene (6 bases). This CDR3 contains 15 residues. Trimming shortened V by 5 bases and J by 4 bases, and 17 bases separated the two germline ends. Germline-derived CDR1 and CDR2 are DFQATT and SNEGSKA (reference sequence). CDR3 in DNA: TGCAGTGCTGGGAGTAGGTGGGGGGTCACCGGGGAGCTGTTTTTT. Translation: CSAGSRWGVTGELFF.

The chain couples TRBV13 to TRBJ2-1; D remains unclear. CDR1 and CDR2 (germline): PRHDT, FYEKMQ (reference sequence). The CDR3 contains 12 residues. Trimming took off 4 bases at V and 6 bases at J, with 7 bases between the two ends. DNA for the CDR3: TGTGCCAGCAGCTCGAGCCTCAATGAGCAGTTCTTC. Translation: CASSSSLNEQFF. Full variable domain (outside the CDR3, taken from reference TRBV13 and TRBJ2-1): AAGVIQSPRHLIKEKRETATLKCYPIPRHDTVYWYQQGPGQDPQFLISFYEKMQSDKGSIPDRFSAQQFSDYHSELNMSSLELGDSALYFCASSSSLNEQFFGPGTRLTVL.

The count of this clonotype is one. CDR3 sequence (DNA): TGCGCCAGCAGCTCCCACTTGGGAGGCACTGAAGCTTTCTTT. Its translation: CASSSHLGGTEAFF. V is TRBV5-1 and J is TRBJ1-1; D unclear. Per germline, CDR1 SGHRS and CDR2 YFSETQ. Trimming removed 3 bases from V and 4 bases from J, with 13 bases in between. The CDR3 is made up of 14 amino acids. Filled out from reference TRBV5-1 and TRBJ1-1, the complete variable domain reads KAGVTQTPRYLIKTRGQQVTLSCSPISGHRSVSWYQQTPGQGLQFLFEYFSETQRNKGNFPGRFSGRQFSNSRSEMNVSTLELGDSALYLCASSSHLGGTEAFFGQGTRLTVV.

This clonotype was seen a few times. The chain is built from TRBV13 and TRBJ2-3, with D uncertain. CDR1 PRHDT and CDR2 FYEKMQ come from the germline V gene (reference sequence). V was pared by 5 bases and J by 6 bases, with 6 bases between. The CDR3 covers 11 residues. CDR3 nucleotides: TGTGCCAGCAGCCGTGGTGATACGCAGTATTTT. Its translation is CASSRGDTQYF.

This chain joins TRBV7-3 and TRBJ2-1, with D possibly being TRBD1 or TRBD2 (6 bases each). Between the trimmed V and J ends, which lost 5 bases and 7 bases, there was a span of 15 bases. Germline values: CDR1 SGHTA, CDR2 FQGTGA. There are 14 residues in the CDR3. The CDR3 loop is CASSPITGRNEQFF. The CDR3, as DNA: TGTGCCAGCAGCCCGATTACAGGGAGGAATGAGCAGTTCTTC.

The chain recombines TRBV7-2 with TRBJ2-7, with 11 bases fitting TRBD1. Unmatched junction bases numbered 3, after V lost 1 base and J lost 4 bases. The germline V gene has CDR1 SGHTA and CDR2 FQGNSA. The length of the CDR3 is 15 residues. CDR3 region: CASSLGTGGFYEQYF. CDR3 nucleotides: TGTGCCAGCAGCTTAGGGACAGGGGGCTTTTACGAGCAGTACTTC. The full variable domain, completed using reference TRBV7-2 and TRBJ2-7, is GAGVSQSPSNKVTEKGKDVELRCDPISGHTALYWYRQSLGQGLEFLIYFQGNSAPDKSGLPSDRFSAERTGGSVSTLTIQRTQQEDSAVYLCASSLGTGGFYEQYFGPGTRLTVT.

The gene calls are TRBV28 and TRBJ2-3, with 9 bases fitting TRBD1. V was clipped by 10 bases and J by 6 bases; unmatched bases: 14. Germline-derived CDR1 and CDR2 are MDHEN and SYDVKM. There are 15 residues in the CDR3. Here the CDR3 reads CAITRGQGMVDTQYF. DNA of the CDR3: TGTGCCATAACGAGGGGACAGGGAATGGTCGATACGCAGTATTTT.

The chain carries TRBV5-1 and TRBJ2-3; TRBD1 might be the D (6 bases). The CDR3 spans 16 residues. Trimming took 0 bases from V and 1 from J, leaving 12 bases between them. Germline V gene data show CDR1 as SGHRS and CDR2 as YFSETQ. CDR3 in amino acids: CASSLGGRQGTDTQYF. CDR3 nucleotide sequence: TGCGCCAGCAGCTTGGGGGGGCGACAGGGCACAGATACGCAGTATTTT.